Following are 7 T cell receptor beta chains from one sample sequenced in a study of cytomegalovirus exposure and HLA in healthy donors. This PCR relied on a set of 60 Vbeta primers and 13 Jbeta primers. Libraries were prepared by immunoSEQ multiplex PCR; TCRdb keeps only in-frame clonotypes and omits some of them. The table shows under 200,000 clones, with approximately 88% occurring only once. The sequenced sample consisted of PBMCs. The source is a man in his thirties or forties in good health and CMV-seronegative.

This rearrangement joins TRBV4-1 to TRBJ1-5; 7 nucleotides line up with TRBD1. V shed 1 base and J 6 bases; nucleotides not matched to a gene: 6. This CDR3 spans 15 amino acids. In germline, CDR1 is MGHRA, CDR2 YSYEKL. CDR3 in amino acids: CASSQGQGGLQPQHF. As DNA, the CDR3 is TGCGCCAGCAGCCAAGGACAGGGCGGGCTTCAGCCCCAGCATTTT.

The V call is TRBV7-9, the J call TRBJ1-5; TRBD1 agrees at 10 bases. The CDR3 consists of 16 residues. Germline V gives CDR1 SEHNR, CDR2 FQNEAQ (reference sequence). V was clipped by 4 bases and J by 4 bases; unmatched bases: 7. The CDR3 protein is CASSSTDRGWNQPQHF. The CDR3 bases are TGTGCCAGCAGCTCCACGGACAGGGGGTGGAATCAGCCCCAGCATTTT.

The chain couples TRBV30 to TRBJ1-4; perhaps TRBD1 as D (5 bases). CDR1 GTSNPN and CDR2 SVGIG come from the germline V gene (reference sequence). Deletions cut 6 bases from V and 3 bases from J, with 14 bases between. CDR3 length equals 14 residues. The CDR3 loop is CACGGSRPNEKLFF. CDR3 nucleotide sequence: TGTGCCTGTGGGGGGTCGAGGCCTAATGAAAAACTGTTTTTT.

CDR3 protein: CASSLGRASGGAGTDTQYF. CDR3 DNA sequence: TGTGCCAGCAGCTTAGGTCGGGCTAGCGGGGGGGCCGGCACAGATACGCAGTATTTT. The chain links TRBV11-3 to TRBJ2-3; 12 positions agree with TRBD2. V was pared by 1 base and J by 1 base, with 9 bases of the junction left unmatched. This CDR3 spans 19 amino acids. Germline CDR1 and CDR2: SGHNT and YENEEA.

The chain joins TRBV2 to TRBJ1-2; 10 bases map to TRBD1. V gave up 1 base and J gave up 7 bases; unmatched junction bases: 12. CDR1 and CDR2 (germline): SNHLY, FYNNEI. This CDR3 is 17 amino acids long. The CDR3 bases are TGTGCCAGCAGTGAAGTAGGTGGGACAGGGGCTTCCTTTGGCTACACCTTC. Translating it yields CASSEVGGTGASFGYTF.

The chain combines TRBV19 with TRBJ1-6, with D uncertain. Germline V gene data show CDR1 as LNHDA and CDR2 as SQIVND (reference sequence). This CDR3 is built from 13 residues. The V end was cut by 2 bases, the J end by 10 bases, with 9 bases between. The CDR3 nucleotides are TGTGCCAGTAGTATAACCACGCGGTCACCCCTCCACTTT. It codes for CASSITTRSPLHF.

V and J are TRBV28 and TRBJ2-7, with 7 positions matching TRBD2. This CDR3 has 13 amino acids. J was trimmed by 2 bases and V by 6 bases; bases with no gene match: 4. In germline, CDR1 is MDHEN, CDR2 SYDVKM. CDR3 bases: TGTGCCAGCAGCCCACGGGGGGCCTACGAGCAGTACTTC. Its protein is CASSPRGAYEQYF.